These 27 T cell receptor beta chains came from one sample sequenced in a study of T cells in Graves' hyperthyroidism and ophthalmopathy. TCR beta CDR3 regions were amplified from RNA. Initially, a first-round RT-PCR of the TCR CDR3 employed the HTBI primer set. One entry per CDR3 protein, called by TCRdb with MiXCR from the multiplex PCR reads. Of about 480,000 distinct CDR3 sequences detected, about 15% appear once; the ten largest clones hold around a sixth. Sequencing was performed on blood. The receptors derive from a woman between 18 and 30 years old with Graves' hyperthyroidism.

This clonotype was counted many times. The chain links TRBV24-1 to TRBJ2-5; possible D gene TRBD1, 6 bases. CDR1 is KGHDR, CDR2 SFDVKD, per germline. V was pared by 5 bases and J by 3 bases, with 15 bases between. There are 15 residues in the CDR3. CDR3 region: CATSGAASGEETQYF. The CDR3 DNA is TGTGCCACCAGTGGCGCGGCTTCAGGGGAAGAGACCCAGTACTTC.

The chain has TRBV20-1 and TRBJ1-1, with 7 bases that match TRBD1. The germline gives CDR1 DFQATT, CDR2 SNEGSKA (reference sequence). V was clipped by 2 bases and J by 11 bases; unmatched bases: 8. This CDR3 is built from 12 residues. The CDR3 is CSARLPDRVAFF. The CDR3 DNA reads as TGCAGTGCTAGACTCCCAGACAGGGTGGCTTTCTTT.

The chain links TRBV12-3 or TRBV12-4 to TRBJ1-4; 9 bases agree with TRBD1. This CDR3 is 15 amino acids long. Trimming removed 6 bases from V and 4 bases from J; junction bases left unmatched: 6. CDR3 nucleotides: TGTGCCAGCAGCCCCGACAGGGGGAGTAATGAAAAACTGTTTTTT. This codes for CASSPDRGSNEKLFF.

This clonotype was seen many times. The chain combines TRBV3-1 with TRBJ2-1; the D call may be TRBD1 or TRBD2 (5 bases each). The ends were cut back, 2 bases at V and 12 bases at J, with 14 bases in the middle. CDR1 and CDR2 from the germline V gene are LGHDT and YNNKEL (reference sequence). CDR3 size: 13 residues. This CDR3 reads CASSQPGPSGQFF. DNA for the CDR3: TGTGCCAGCAGCCAACCGGGGCCGAGCGGGCAGTTCTTC.

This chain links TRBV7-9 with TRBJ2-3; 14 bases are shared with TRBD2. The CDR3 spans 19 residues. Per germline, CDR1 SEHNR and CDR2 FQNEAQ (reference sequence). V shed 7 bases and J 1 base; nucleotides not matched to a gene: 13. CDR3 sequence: CASNHLRGLAGAGTDTQYF. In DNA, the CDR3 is TGTGCCAGCAACCATTTGCGGGGACTAGCGGGGGCCGGCACAGATACGCAGTATTTT. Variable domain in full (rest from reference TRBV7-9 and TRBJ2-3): DTGVSQNPRHKITKRGQNVTFRCDPISEHNRLYWYRQTLGQGPEFLTYFQNEAQLEKSRLLSDRFSAERPKGSFSTLEIQRTEQGDSAMYLCASNHLRGLAGAGTDTQYFGPGTRLTVL.

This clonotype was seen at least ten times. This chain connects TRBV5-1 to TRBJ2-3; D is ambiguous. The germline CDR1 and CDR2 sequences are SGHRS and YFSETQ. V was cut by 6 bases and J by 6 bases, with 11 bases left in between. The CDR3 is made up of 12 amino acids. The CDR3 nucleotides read TGCGCCAGCACCCTACTGGGGGATACGCAGTATTTT. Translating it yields CASTLLGDTQYF.

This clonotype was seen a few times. CDR3: CASSSLRGGRLAGGLQYF. In DNA, the CDR3 is TGTGCCAGCAGCTCCCTTAGAGGGGGGAGGCTAGCGGGAGGATTGCAGTACTTC. This chain connects TRBV7-9 to TRBJ2-7; 11 nucleotides line up with TRBD2. Germline V gene sequence: CDR1 SEHNR, CDR2 FQNEAQ (reference sequence). CDR3 length: 18 amino acids. J gave up 9 bases and V 4 bases, and 20 bases lay outside the gene matches.

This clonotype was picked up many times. The CDR3 nucleotides are TGCGCCAGCAGCTCTGCTCAACAGGGAACCGAGCAGTACTTC. Amino acids: CASSSAQQGTEQYF. The chain links TRBV5-1 to TRBJ2-7; tentative D call: TRBD1 (6 bases). V lost 3 bases, J lost 6 bases, and 16 bases lay in between. This CDR3 comprises 14 residues. CDR1 and CDR2 (germline): SGHRS, YFSETQ.

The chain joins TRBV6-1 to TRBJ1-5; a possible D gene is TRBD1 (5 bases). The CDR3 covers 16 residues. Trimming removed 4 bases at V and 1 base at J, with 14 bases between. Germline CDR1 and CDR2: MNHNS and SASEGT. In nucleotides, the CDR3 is TGTGCCAGCAGTGTAACAGGTTATGAGAGCAATCAGCCCCAGCATTTT. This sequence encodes CASSVTGYESNQPQHF.

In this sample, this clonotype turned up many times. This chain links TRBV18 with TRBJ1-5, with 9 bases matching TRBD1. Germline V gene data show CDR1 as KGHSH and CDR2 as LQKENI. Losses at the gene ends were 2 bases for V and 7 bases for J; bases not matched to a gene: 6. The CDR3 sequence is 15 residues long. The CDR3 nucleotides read TGTGCCAGCTCACCAAGGACAGGGGAGAACCAGCCCCAGCATTTT. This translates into CASSPRTGENQPQHF.

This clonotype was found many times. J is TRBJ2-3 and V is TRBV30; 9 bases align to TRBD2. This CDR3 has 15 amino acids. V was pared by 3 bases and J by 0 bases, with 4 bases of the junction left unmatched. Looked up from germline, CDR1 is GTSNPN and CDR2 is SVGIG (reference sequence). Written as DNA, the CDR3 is TGTGCCTGGAGCGGCGGGAGGGACAGCACAGATACGCAGTATTTT. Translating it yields CAWSGGRDSTDTQYF.

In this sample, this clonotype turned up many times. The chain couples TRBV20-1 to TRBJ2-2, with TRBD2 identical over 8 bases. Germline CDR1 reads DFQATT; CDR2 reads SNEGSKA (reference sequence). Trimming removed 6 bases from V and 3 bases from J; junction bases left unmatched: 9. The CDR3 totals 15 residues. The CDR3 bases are TGCAGTGCCCAGGAAGCAGCGGGAGACACCGGGGAGCTGTTTTTT. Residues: CSAQEAAGDTGELFF.

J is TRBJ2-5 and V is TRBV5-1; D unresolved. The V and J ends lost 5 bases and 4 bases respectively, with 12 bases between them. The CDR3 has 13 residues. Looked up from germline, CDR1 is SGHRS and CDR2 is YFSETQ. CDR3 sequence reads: CASRTQEGETQYF. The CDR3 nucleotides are TGCGCCAGCAGGACCCAGGAAGGAGAGACCCAGTACTTC.

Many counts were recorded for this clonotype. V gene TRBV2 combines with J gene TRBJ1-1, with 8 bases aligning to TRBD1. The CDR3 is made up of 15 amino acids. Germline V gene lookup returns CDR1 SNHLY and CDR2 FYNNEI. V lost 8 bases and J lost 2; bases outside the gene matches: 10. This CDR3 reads CASPRTGRDNTEAFF. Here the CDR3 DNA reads TGTGCCAGCCCCCGGACAGGGAGAGATAACACTGAAGCTTTCTTT.

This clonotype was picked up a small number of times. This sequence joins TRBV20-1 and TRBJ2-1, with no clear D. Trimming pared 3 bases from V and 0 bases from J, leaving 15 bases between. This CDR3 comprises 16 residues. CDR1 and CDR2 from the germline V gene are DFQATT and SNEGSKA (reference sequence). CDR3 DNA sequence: TGCAGTGCTAGCGAGGCGCCCCACCGCTCCTACAATGAGCAGTTCTTC. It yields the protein CSASEAPHRSYNEQFF.

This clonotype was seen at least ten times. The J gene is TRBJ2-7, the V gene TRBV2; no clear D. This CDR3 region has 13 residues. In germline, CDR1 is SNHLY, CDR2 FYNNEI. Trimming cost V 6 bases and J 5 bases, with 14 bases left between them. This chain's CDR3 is CASRSGQDNEQYF. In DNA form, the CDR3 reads TGTGCCAGCAGGTCCGGGCAAGATAACGAGCAGTACTTC. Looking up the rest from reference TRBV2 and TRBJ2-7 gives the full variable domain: EPEVTQTPSHQVTQMGQEVILRCVPISNHLYFYWYRQILGQKVEFLVSFYNNEISEKSEIFDDQFSVERPDGSNFTLKIRSTKLEDSAMYFCASRSGQDNEQYFGPGTRLTVT.

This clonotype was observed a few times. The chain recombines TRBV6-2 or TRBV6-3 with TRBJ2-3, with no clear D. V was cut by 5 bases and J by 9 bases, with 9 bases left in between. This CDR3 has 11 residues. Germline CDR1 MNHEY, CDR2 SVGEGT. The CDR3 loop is CASSHGPTQYF. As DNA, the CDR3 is TGTGCCAGCAGTCACGGGCCAACGCAGTATTTT.

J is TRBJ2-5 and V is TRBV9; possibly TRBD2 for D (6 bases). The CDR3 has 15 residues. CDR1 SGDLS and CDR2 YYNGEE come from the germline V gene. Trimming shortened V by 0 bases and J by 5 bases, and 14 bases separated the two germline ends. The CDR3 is CASSVDWGGGETQYF. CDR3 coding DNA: TGTGCCAGCAGCGTAGATTGGGGCGGAGGGGAGACCCAGTACTTC.

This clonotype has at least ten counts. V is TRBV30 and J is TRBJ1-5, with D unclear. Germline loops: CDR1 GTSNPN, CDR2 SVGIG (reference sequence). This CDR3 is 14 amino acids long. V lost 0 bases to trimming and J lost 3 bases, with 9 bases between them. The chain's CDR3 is CAWSVGVHNQPQHF. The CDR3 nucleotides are TGTGCCTGGAGTGTAGGAGTGCACAATCAGCCCCAGCATTTT.

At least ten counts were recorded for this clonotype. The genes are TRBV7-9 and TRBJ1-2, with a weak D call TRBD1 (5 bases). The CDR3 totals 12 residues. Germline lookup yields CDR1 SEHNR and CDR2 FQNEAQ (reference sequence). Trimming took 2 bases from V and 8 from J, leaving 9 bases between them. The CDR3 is CASSLMGRGYTF. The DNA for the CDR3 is TGTGCCAGCAGCTTAATGGGACGCGGCTACACCTTC. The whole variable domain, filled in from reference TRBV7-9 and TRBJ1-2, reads DTGVSQNPRHKITKRGQNVTFRCDPISEHNRLYWYRQTLGQGPEFLTYFQNEAQLEKSRLLSDRFSAERPKGSFSTLEIQRTEQGDSAMYLCASSLMGRGYTFGSGTRLTVV.

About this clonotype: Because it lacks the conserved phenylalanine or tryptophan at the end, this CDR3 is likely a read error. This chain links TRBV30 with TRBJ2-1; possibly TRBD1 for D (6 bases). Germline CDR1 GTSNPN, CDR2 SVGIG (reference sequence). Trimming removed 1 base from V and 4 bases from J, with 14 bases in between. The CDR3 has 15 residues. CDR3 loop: CAWSALGAGYNEQFV. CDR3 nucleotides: TGTGCCTGGAGTGCTCTGGGGGCAGGGTACAATGAGCAGTTCGTC.

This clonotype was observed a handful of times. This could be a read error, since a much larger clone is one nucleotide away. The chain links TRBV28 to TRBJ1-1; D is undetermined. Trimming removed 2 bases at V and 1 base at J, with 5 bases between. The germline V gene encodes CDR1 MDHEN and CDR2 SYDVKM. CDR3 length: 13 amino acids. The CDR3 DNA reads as TGTGCCAGCAGTTTACCGGAGAACACTGAAGCTTTCTTT. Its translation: CASSLPENTEAFF.

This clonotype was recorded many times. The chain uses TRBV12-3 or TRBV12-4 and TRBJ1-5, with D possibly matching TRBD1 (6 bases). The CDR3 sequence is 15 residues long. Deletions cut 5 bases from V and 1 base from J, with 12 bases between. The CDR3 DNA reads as TGTGCCAGCAGTAACAGGGCGGGGAGCAATCAGCCCCAGCATTTT. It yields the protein CASSNRAGSNQPQHF.

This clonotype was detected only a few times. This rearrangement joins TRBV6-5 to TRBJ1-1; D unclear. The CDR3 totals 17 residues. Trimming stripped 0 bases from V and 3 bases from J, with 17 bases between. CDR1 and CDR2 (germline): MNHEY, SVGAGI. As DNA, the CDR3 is TGTGCCAGCAGTTACTCCGTCGTCTTCGAAGGGTACACTGAAGCTTTCTTT. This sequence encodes CASSYSVVFEGYTEAFF.

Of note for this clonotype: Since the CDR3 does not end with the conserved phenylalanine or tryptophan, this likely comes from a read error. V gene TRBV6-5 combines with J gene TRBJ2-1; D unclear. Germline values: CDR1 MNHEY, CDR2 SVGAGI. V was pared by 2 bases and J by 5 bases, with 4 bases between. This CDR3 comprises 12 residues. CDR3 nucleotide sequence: TGTGCCAGCAGTTACGGAGACAATGAGCAGTTCCTC. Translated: CASSYGDNEQFL.

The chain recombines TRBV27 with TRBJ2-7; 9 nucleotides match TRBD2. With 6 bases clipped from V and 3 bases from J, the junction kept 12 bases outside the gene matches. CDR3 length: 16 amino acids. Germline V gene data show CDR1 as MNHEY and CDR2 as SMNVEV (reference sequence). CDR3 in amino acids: CASSPPPGLAVYEQYF. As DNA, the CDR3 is TGTGCCAGCAGCCCTCCCCCGGGACTAGCAGTCTACGAGCAGTACTTC.

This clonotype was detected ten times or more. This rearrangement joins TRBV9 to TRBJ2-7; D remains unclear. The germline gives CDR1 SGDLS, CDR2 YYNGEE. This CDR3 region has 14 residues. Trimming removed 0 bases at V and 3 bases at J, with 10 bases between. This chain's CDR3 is CASSVAGHLYEQYF. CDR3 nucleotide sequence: TGTGCCAGCAGCGTAGCGGGTCATCTCTACGAGCAGTACTTC.